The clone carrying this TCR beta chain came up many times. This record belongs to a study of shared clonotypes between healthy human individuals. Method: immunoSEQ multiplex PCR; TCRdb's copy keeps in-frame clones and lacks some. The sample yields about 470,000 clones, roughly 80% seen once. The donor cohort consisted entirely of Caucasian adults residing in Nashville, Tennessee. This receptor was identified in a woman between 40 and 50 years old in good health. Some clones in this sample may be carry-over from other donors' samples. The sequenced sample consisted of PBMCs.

CDR3 residues: CASSESWSNEQFF. CDR3 DNA sequence: TGCGCCAGCAGTGAGTCGTGGTCAAATGAGCAGTTCTTC. This rearrangement joins TRBV10-2 to TRBJ2-1, with no clear D. Germline V gene lookup returns CDR1 WSHSY and CDR2 SAAADI. The germline V and J ends were trimmed by 0 bases and 7 bases, with 7 bases remaining between them. The length of the CDR3 is 13 residues.